What follows describes a single TCR beta chain. This sample stems from a study of CD8 T cells in Susac syndrome. Random hexamers were used to reverse transcribe about 0.5 to 1 ug of RNA. One entry per CDR3 protein results from TCRdb running MiXCR on the immunoSEQ multiplex PCR reads. The data hold around 71,000 distinct CDR3 sequences, with under 96% observed a single time. TEMRA cells were FACS-enriched, with CD8+ and CD4+ T cells isolated negatively. The TCR was taken from a human donor with multiple sclerosis. Sequencing was done on a sample of CD4+ T cells from PBMCs.

CDR3 bases: TGTGCCTGGATGACGGACAGGGGCACTGAAGCTTTCTTT. It codes for CAWMTDRGTEAFF. V and J are TRBV30 and TRBJ1-1, with TRBD1 identical over 9 bases. Germline assignment: CDR1 GTSNPN and CDR2 SVGIG (reference sequence). Trimming removed 4 bases from V and 4 bases from J; junction bases left unmatched: 4. The CDR3 is 13 residues long.